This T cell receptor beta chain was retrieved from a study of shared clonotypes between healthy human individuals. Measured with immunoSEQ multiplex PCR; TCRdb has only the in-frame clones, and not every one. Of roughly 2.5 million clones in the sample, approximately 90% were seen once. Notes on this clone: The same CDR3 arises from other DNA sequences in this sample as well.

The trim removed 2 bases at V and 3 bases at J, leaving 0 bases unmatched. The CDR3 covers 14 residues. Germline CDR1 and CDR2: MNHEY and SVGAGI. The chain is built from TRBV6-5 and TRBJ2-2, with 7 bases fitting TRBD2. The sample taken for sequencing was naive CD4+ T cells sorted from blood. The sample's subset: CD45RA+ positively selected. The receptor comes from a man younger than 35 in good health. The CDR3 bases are TGTGCCAGCAGTTACCGGGGGGACACCGGGGAGCTGTTTTTT. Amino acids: CASSYRGDTGELFF.